The rows below give T cell receptor beta chains drawn from one sample of a study of PD-1 blockade in classical Hodgkin lymphoma. Profiled with immunoSEQ multiplex PCR; TCRdb holds only in-frame clones, not every one. The sample lists around 34,000 clones; more than 65% were seen once. The source material was peripheral blood mononuclear cells (PBMCs), sampled before the second cycle of nivolumab. The receptors originated from a human donor with classical Hodgkin lymphoma. The CDR3 runs from the conserved cysteine through the conserved F or W. The D gene is left open where the match is weak. Clone size is not always given. Where it is, it says once, few, many or a class for expanded clones.

d_gene	v_gene	abundance	j_gene	CDR3aa	CDR3nt
.	TRBV5-3	few	TRBJ1-1	CARSLVQGTEAFF	TGTGCCAGAAGCTTGGTTCAGGGCACTGAAGCTTTCTTT
.	TRBV28	once	TRBJ2-1	CASGGDPTRNEQFF	TGTGCCAGCGGCGGGGACCCTACCCGCAATGAGCAGTTCTTC
.	TRBV30	.	TRBJ1-2	CAWSQRGWGNYGYTF	TGTGCCTGGAGTCAAAGAGGTTGGGGGAACTATGGCTACACCTTC
.	TRBV4-3	.	TRBJ2-1	CASSQDFVGRQGPYNEQFF	TGCGCCAGCAGCCAAGATTTCGTTGGTCGGCAGGGCCCCTACAATGAGCAGTTCTTC
.	TRBV5-1	.	TRBJ2-3	CASSLAVDATDTQYF	TGCGCCAGCAGCTTGGCGGTAGACGCCACAGATACGCAGTATTTT
TRBD2	TRBV5-1	.	TRBJ2-1	CASSKTSGPPYNEQFF	TGCGCCAGCAGCAAGACTAGCGGCCCCCCCTACAATGAGCAGTTCTTC
.	TRBV27	.	TRBJ2-3	CASSFGEGGTDTQYF	TGTGCCAGCAGTTTTGGGGAAGGGGGCACAGATACGCAGTATTTT
.	TRBV5-6	.	TRBJ1-1	CASTLREDTNTEAFF	TGTGCCAGCACCTTACGTGAGGACACGAACACTGAAGCTTTCTTT
.	TRBV7-7	.	TRBJ2-1	CASSLRWGGDNEQFF	TGTGCCAGCAGCTTAAGGTGGGGTGGGGATAATGAGCAGTTCTTC
.	TRBV11-2	.	TRBJ2-3	CASSSWGQQYF	TGTGCCAGCAGCTCCTGGGGCCAGCAGTATTTT
.	TRBV28	.	TRBJ1-5	CASSLGDLSVSNQPQHF	TGTGCCAGCAGTCTTGGTGACTTATCCGTTAGCAATCAGCCCCAGCATTTT
TRBD2	TRBV2	.	TRBJ2-7	CASSDVLAGSYEQYF	TGTGCCAGCAGTGACGTACTAGCGGGAAGCTACGAGCAGTACTTC